Shown below are 30 T cell receptor beta chains from a single sample sequenced in a study of cytomegalovirus exposure and HLA in healthy donors listed by TCRdb under 2017. Libraries came from the immunoSEQ multiplex PCR assay. TCRdb limited this immuneACCESS table to in-frame rearrangements with V and J called. A share of clones is missing; checked studies link under half to unresolved V genes, and the rest is unexplained. The sample table lists nearly 200,000 clones, roughly 84% of them with a count of one. Around 15% of the sample belongs to the ten largest clones. Sequences were obtained from PBMCs. The receptors were sampled from a woman in her twenties or thirties in good health and CMV-seropositive.

The chain recombines TRBV29-1 with TRBJ1-1; D might be TRBD1 (6 bases). The V end lost 7 bases, the J end lost 9 bases, and 24 bases lay between the germline ends. This CDR3 is built from 14 residues. Germline V CDR1 and CDR2: SQVTM, ANQGSEA. The CDR3 protein is CSGRPQDRTHQAFF. CDR3 DNA: TGCAGCGGTAGACCCCAAGACAGGACCCACCAAGCTTTCTTT.

Concerning this clone itself: The same CDR3 arises from other DNA sequences in this sample as well. This sequence joins TRBV5-1 and TRBJ2-5; 12 nucleotides line up with TRBD1. Trimming removed 4 bases from V and 5 bases from J; junction bases left unmatched: 3. This CDR3 has 14 residues. The germline CDR1 and CDR2 sequences are SGHRS and YFSETQ. CDR3 coding DNA: TGCGCCAGCAGCCCGGGACAGGGGGCTGAGACCCAGTACTTC. Protein product: CASSPGQGAETQYF.

The chain combines TRBV2 with TRBJ1-5; 12 bases align to TRBD1. The CDR3 spans 16 residues. The germline gives CDR1 SNHLY, CDR2 FYNNEI. V lost 7 bases and J lost 6; bases outside the gene matches: 10. The CDR3 here is CASTQGQGALGQPQHF. The CDR3, as DNA: TGTGCCAGCACCCAGGGACAGGGGGCTTTGGGTCAGCCCCAGCATTTT.

The chain has TRBV28 and TRBJ1-3; D perhaps matches TRBD1 (6 bases). Trimming left V 6 bases short and J 4 bases short, with 16 bases between. The germline CDR1 and CDR2 sequences are MDHEN and SYDVKM. The CDR3 consists of 15 residues. For the CDR3, the DNA is TGTGCCAGCAGCCCTGCGGGGGGCCTGGGAAACACCATATATTTT. It specifies CASSPAGGLGNTIYF.

There are a few counts of this clone. The chain is built from TRBV18 and TRBJ1-1, with D perhaps matching TRBD1 (5 bases). Germline V gene sequence: CDR1 KGHSH, CDR2 LQKENI. V was trimmed by 1 base and J by 8 bases, leaving 14 bases between them. This CDR3 contains 14 residues. The CDR3, as DNA: TGTGCCAGCTCACCACTGGCAGGGCGGGGGGAAGCTTTCTTT. It encodes CASSPLAGRGEAFF.

This clone was counted many times. This sequence joins TRBV2 and TRBJ1-5; no reliable D call. The length of the CDR3 is 13 residues. The germline gives CDR1 SNHLY, CDR2 FYNNEI. V was cut by 4 bases and J by 7 bases, with 11 bases left in between. DNA of the CDR3: TGTGCCAGCAGTGTCGAGGGAAGCCAGCCCCAGCATTTT. Its protein product is CASSVEGSQPQHF.

Only a few counts were recorded for this clone. The genes are TRBV2 and TRBJ2-2; 7 bases line up with TRBD2. The germline gives CDR1 SNHLY, CDR2 FYNNEI. V lost 11 bases and J lost 7; bases outside the gene matches: 7. This CDR3 is 12 amino acids long. The CDR3 DNA reads TGTGCCGGGGTTGCGGGAGTCGGGGAGCTGTTTTTT. Translating it yields CAGVAGVGELFF.

The table lists this clone with a count of one. The chain couples TRBV9 to TRBJ1-3; 9 nucleotides agree with TRBD1. The CDR3 totals 20 residues. CDR1 and CDR2 from the germline V gene are SGDLS and YYNGEE. V was clipped by 2 bases and J by 0 bases; unmatched bases: 15. The CDR3 here is CASSVDPSDGQGTSGNTIYF. Here the CDR3 DNA reads TGTGCCAGCAGCGTCGACCCATCGGACGGACAGGGGACCTCTGGAAACACCATATATTTT.

The CDR3 bases are TGTGCCAGCAGCTTACACCCGGACACTGAAGCTTTCTTT. This sequence encodes CASSLHPDTEAFF. The chain combines TRBV7-2 with TRBJ1-1; D unresolved. Germline assignment: CDR1 SGHTA and CDR2 FQGNSA. With 2 bases removed from V and 3 bases from J, the gap between germline ends came to 7 bases. The CDR3 loop spans 13 amino acids.

The chain links TRBV5-1 to TRBJ1-2; D unclear. Germline V gene sequence: CDR1 SGHRS, CDR2 YFSETQ. The CDR3 totals 14 residues. V was trimmed by 7 bases and J by 1 base, leaving 14 bases between them. The CDR3 region has the DNA TGCGCCAGCGGTCTAATGGGCAATAACTATGGCTACACCTTC. Translated: CASGLMGNNYGYTF.

The gene calls are TRBV2 and TRBJ2-5; 14 nucleotides line up with TRBD2. The CDR3 has 18 amino acids. CDR1 is SNHLY, CDR2 FYNNEI, per germline. J was trimmed by 5 bases and V by 4 bases; bases with no gene match: 12. In nucleotides, the CDR3 is TGTGCCAGCAGTGCCCTGGGACTAGCGGGAGTTGGGGGGGAGACCCAGTACTTC. It encodes CASSALGLAGVGGETQYF.

This chain uses TRBV5-1 with TRBJ2-1; D is unresolved. CDR1 is SGHRS and CDR2 is YFSETQ in the germline V gene. The CDR3 sequence is 14 residues long. Trimming left V 5 bases short and J 4 bases short, with 13 bases between. The CDR3 bases are TGCGCCAGCAGGGCGGAACAACAATACAATGAGCAGTTCTTC. This sequence encodes CASRAEQQYNEQFF.

The chain employs TRBV27 and TRBJ1-4, with TRBD1 as a possible D gene (6 bases). V dropped 4 bases and J dropped 4 bases, with 13 bases sitting between them. Germline V CDR1 and CDR2: MNHEY, SMNVEV (reference sequence). This CDR3 has 15 residues. The CDR3 reads CASSYRVPYNEKLFF. CDR3 nucleotide sequence: TGTGCCAGCAGTTACAGGGTCCCGTATAATGAAAAACTGTTTTTT.

This sequence joins TRBV29-1 and TRBJ2-7; 9 positions agree with TRBD1. V was clipped by 4 bases and J by 2 bases; unmatched bases: 3. This CDR3 comprises 13 residues. CDR1 is SQVTM and CDR2 is ANQGSEA in the germline V gene. The CDR3 nucleotides read TGCAGCGTTGTGGGACAGGGTCCCTACGAGCAGTACTTC. It specifies CSVVGQGPYEQYF.

For the CDR3, the DNA is TGTGCCAGCAGTGAAAGGAGTGGGAGCAATACGCAGTATTTT. It is translated as CASSERSGSNTQYF. This chain joins TRBV6-1 and TRBJ2-3, with TRBD2 as a possible D gene (5 bases). The V gene's germline CDR1 is MNHNS and CDR2 SASEGT. The V and J ends lost 2 bases and 7 bases respectively, with 13 bases between them. The CDR3 has 14 residues.

CDR3: CASSQGTANEKLFF. The CDR3 bases are TGCGCCAGCAGCCAAGGGACAGCGAATGAAAAACTGTTTTTT. The chain is built from TRBV4-1 and TRBJ1-4, with D tentatively TRBD1 (6 bases). V lost 1 base and J 5 bases, leaving 8 bases between the germline ends. The CDR3 is 14 amino acids. Looked up from germline, CDR1 is MGHRA and CDR2 is YSYEKL.

This chain links TRBV7-8 with TRBJ1-1; 7 positions agree with TRBD1. With V trimmed by 3 bases and J by 4 bases, 8 bases remained unmatched. The CDR3 has 15 residues. The germline V gene encodes CDR1 SGHVS and CDR2 FQNEAQ. The DNA for the CDR3 is TGTGCCAGCAGCTTCCAGGGGGTCGCCCGCACTGAAGCTTTCTTT. It codes for CASSFQGVARTEAFF. The full variable domain, with the rest looked up from reference TRBV7-8 and TRBJ1-1, is GAGVSQSPRYKVAKRGQDVALRCDPISGHVSLFWYQQALGQGPEFLTYFQNEAQLDKSGLPSDRFFAERPEGSVSTLKIQRTQQEDSAVYLCASSFQGVARTEAFFGQGTRLTVV.

The chain employs TRBV19 and TRBJ1-5; TRBD1 is a possible D gene (6 bases). Germline CDR1 is LNHDA and CDR2 is SQIVND (reference sequence). The V end lost 5 bases, the J end lost 0 bases, and 17 bases lay between the germline ends. This CDR3 has 17 residues. DNA for the CDR3: TGTGCCAGTAGTTTCCGGGACACAACTTATAGCAATCAGCCCCAGCATTTT. Translation gives CASSFRDTTYSNQPQHF. Variable domain in full (rest from reference TRBV19 and TRBJ1-5): DGGITQSPKYLFRKEGQNVTLSCEQNLNHDAMYWYRQDPGQGLRLIYYSQIVNDFQKGDIAEGYSVSREKKESFPLTVTSAQKNPTAFYLCASSFRDTTYSNQPQHFGDGTRLSIL.

The CDR3 coding sequence is TGTGCCTGGAACCCGCTAGGACTAGTAAGTGAGCAGTACTTC. It encodes CAWNPLGLVSEQYF. The rearrangement joins TRBV30 to TRBJ2-7; 7 bases fit TRBD2. Germline CDR1 reads GTSNPN; CDR2 reads SVGIG (reference sequence). Trimming cost V 4 bases and J 7 bases; bases outside gene matches: 13. The CDR3 is 14 residues long.

This clone was seen a few times. The chain uses TRBV28 and TRBJ1-1, with 8 bases aligning to TRBD1. Germline CDR1 is MDHEN and CDR2 is SYDVKM. The CDR3 extends over 12 amino acids. Unmatched junction bases numbered 2, after V lost 8 bases and J lost 3 bases. The CDR3 DNA follows: TGTGCCAGCTGGACAGGGCACACTGAAGCTTTCTTT. It codes for CASWTGHTEAFF.

The chain combines TRBV4-1 with TRBJ2-3; 9 bases are shared with TRBD2. The junction had 4 bases not matched to a gene; V was cut back by 2 bases and J by 1 base. The germline CDR1 and CDR2 sequences are MGHRA and YSYEKL. The CDR3 contains 16 residues. The CDR3 spells CASSQTIAGGTDTQYF. CDR3 DNA: TGCGCCAGCAGCCAAACAATAGCGGGGGGCACAGATACGCAGTATTTT.

V usage is TRBV5-1 and J usage is TRBJ2-3; maybe TRBD2 (5 bases). The V and J ends lost 5 bases and 2 bases respectively, with 9 bases between them. The germline gives CDR1 SGHRS, CDR2 YFSETQ. The CDR3 contains 13 residues. The CDR3 is CASRERFTDTQYF. The DNA of the CDR3 is TGCGCCAGCAGGGAGCGGTTCACAGATACGCAGTATTTT.

The chain combines TRBV28 with TRBJ1-2; D is undetermined. Germline V CDR1 and CDR2: MDHEN, SYDVKM. Trimming removed 6 bases at V and 7 bases at J, with 18 bases between. The CDR3 sequence is 14 residues long. CDR3 DNA sequence: TGTGCCAGCAGCTTAGAACGGAGGGTGGGTGGCTACACCTTC. Protein product: CASSLERRVGGYTF.

In regard to this clone: This CDR3 is also generated by other DNA sequences in the sample. The chain recombines TRBV6-5 with TRBJ1-2; D unresolved. Germline CDR1 reads MNHEY; CDR2 reads SVGAGI. The CDR3 runs to 13 residues. The ends were cut back, 3 bases at V and 2 bases at J, with 7 bases in the middle. The CDR3 loop reads CASSYGQNYGYTF. The CDR3 DNA sequence: TGTGCCAGCAGTTATGGGCAGAACTATGGCTACACCTTC.

The chain links TRBV1 to TRBJ2-7; the D call TRBD2 from the table was never checked on the DNA. TRBV1 corresponds to a pseudogene. The CDR3 is made up of 17 amino acids. The DNA of the CDR3 is TGCACCAGCAGCCAAGATCTGGGACTAGCGGGCCTCTACGAGCAGTACTTC. Encoded protein: CTSSQDLGLAGLYEQYF.

The V and J genes are TRBV21-1 and TRBJ2-1; the table's D call TRBD2 went unverified against the DNA. TRBV21-1 is classified as a pseudogene. The CDR3 consists of 15 residues. The chain's CDR3 is CASSKGRKWYNEQFF. CDR3 bases: TGTGCCAGCAGCAAAGGGAGGAAGTGGTACAATGAGCAGTTCTTC.

The gene calls are TRBV10-3 and TRBJ1-2; 8 bases line up with TRBD1. The germline gives CDR1 ENHRY, CDR2 SYGVKD. CDR3 size: 16 residues. V was pared by 10 bases and J by 1 base, with 14 bases of the junction left unmatched. CDR3 nucleotides: TGTGCCACACGTGGACAGGGAACGAAGCTTAACTATGGCTACACCTTC. This encodes CATRGQGTKLNYGYTF.

Only a few counts were recorded for this clone. Other DNA sequences in the sample encode the same CDR3. In DNA form, the CDR3 reads TGTGCCAGCAGTTTGCGTCAGGGGAACCAGCCCCAGCATTTT. Its translation: CASSLRQGNQPQHF. The V call is TRBV27, the J call TRBJ1-5; possible D gene TRBD1, 6 bases. Per the germline V gene, CDR1 is MNHEY and CDR2 is SMNVEV (reference sequence). Trimming cost V 3 bases and J 7 bases, with 13 bases left between them. CDR3 length equals 14 residues.

Comments on this clone: A read error may produce the germline difference seen at one junction end. The chain has TRBV7-7 and TRBJ2-3; D is perhaps TRBD1 (6 bases). CDR1 and CDR2 (germline): SSHAT, FNYEAQ (reference sequence). This CDR3 has 18 amino acids. In nucleotides, the CDR3 is TGTGCTAGCAGCTTAGGGATAGGGGGAGCCGTCAGCACAGATACGCAGTATTTT. This translates into CASSLGIGGAVSTDTQYF.

The chain links TRBV20-1 to TRBJ1-2; TRBD1 is a possible D gene (5 bases). This CDR3 has 11 amino acids. Germline loops: CDR1 DFQATT, CDR2 SNEGSKA (reference sequence). Between the trimmed V and J ends, which lost 4 bases and 7 bases, there was a span of 10 bases. The CDR3 DNA reads TGCAGTGCTAAGAAGGGGCTTGGCTACACCTTC. Protein sequence: CSAKKGLGYTF.